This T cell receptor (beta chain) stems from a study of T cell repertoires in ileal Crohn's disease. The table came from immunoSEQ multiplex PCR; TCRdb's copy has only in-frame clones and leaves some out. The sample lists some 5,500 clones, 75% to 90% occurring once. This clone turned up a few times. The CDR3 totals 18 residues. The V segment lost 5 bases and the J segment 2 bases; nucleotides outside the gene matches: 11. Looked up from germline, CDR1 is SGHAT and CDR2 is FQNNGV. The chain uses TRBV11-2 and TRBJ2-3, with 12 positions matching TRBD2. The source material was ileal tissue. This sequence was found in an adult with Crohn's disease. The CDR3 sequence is CASSGTSGGLPYTDTQYF. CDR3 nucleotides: TGTGCCAGCAGCGGAACTAGCGGGGGGCTGCCCTACACAGATACGCAGTATTTT.